This TCR beta chain was sequenced for a study of T and B cells in COVID-19 patients. The wider study: COVID-19 patients gave peripheral blood either during active infection or after recovery. Recovered patients mostly had mild to moderate COVID-19 managed as outpatients. In the active-infection cohort, 18 of 20 patients had comorbidities linked to unfavorable COVID-19 outcome. Notes on the study in general: Exclusive to the recovered cohort were 2,331 TCR clusters, over 25 of them with low generation probability.

This clonotype has just a few counts. What it binds is not known. Blood genomic DNA input for TRB amplification was about 240-550 ng. The CDR3 contains 15 residues. Trimming shortened V by 7 bases and J by 3 bases, and 16 bases separated the two germline ends. Germline CDR1 MNHNS, CDR2 SASEGT. Multiplex PCR with BIOMED2 TRB-A/B primer pools amplified TRB rearrangements. TCRdb passed the multiplex PCR reads through MiXCR, listing each CDR3 protein once. The sample holds approximately 8,000 distinct CDR3 sequences, roughly 27% seen once. The specimen was blood. The genes are TRBV6-1 and TRBJ1-5, with D possibly matching TRBD1 (5 bases). The receptor was derived from a human donor with active COVID-19. CDR3 nucleotide sequence: TGTGCCAGCACCCCCCCCGCCAGGGACAATCAGCCCCAGCATTTT. Translating it yields CASTPPARDNQPQHF.